The present T cell receptor (beta chain) was sequenced within a study of T-cell memory formation after mild COVID-19. TCRalpha and TCRbeta libraries used 5'RACE with constant-segment primers and UMIs. TCRdb independently ran MiXCR on the 5' RACE reads; one entry per CDR3 protein. In the table there are around 310,000 distinct CDR3 sequences, 14% of which are singletons. This clonotype was found a few times. The CDR3 extends over 15 amino acids. Trimming cost V 6 bases and J 0 bases, with 12 bases left between them. Germline CDR1 reads SGHVS; CDR2 reads FNYEAQ. Sample: PBMCs or a T cell subset sorted from them (not recorded which). The clonotype was recovered from a man aged 18 to 29 who had mild COVID-19 (a few samples of this study predate the infection). Cell type and time point are not known. The V and J genes are TRBV7-6 and TRBJ2-1; D ambiguous. This CDR3 is CASSHQESSYNEQFF. CDR3 bases: TGTGCCAGCAGTCACCAGGAGAGCTCCTACAATGAGCAGTTCTTC.